This T cell receptor beta chain is drawn from a study of shared clonotypes between healthy human individuals. Germline CDR1 reads LNHDA; CDR2 reads SQIVND (reference sequence). CDR3 length: 12 amino acids. V gave up 10 bases and J gave up 10 bases, with 17 bases separating them. Using immunoSEQ multiplex PCR, the repertoire was profiled, and TCRdb retains in-frame clones only, with some absent. Of about 680,000 clones listed, around three quarters are singletons. The sequenced material came from memory CD4+ T cells sorted from blood. Subset given: CD45RA-negative fraction. The chain couples TRBV19 to TRBJ2-1, with D perhaps given as TRBD1 or TRBD2 (5 bases each). The TCR originated in a woman in her 30s in good health. DNA for the CDR3: TGTGCCACCCGACGCTCCGGGGCCGAGCAGTTCTTC. Translation: CATRRSGAEQFF.